The clone carrying this TCR beta chain has a count of ten or more. What it binds is unknown. In TCRdb, the RT-PCR reads were re-called with MiXCR into one record per CDR3 protein. The table has under 200,000 distinct CDR3 sequences, 10% to 15% seen once; the top ten hold about 29%. These data originate in a study of response to subunit inactivated influenza vaccine. Study-level findings and limits: T cells newly recruited by each seasonal influenza vaccination are few, the authors suggested.

Germline CDR1 reads MNHEY; CDR2 reads SVGEGT. J gave up 2 bases and V 6 bases, and 0 bases lay outside the gene matches. The CDR3 consists of 13 residues. These same records also appear under a second study, on T cells expressing NK-cell markers. Turning to that study: With UMIs, 5'RACE template switching was used to make TCR beta cDNA. Repertoires of TCR beta were obtained from T cells sorted as CD3+CD56+NKG2C+, CD3+CD56+NKG2C- and CD3+CD56-NKG2C+. Each of roughly 6 donors carried dominant NKG2C+ clonotypes accounting for about 1.0-7.0% of CD8+ T cells. The study found these clonotypes also leading the CD3+CD56-NKG2C+ fraction in a few donors.

This clonotype was sampled from a man aged 45-60 years who received an inactivated influenza vaccine. The chain has TRBV6-2 or TRBV6-3 and TRBJ2-7; TRBD2 aligns across 11 bases. The source material was CD8+ T cells sorted from PBMCs, sampled about 13 days after vaccination. CDR3 in amino acids: CASRLAGAYEQYF. CDR3 coding DNA: TGTGCCAGCAGACTAGCGGGAGCCTACGAGCAGTACTTC.